Following are 11 T cell receptor beta chains from one sample sequenced in a study of human T cells and chemical hapten exposure (dated by TCRdb to about 2021). The sample's time point label is to be understood as: patch test 3, about 24 weeks after DPC sensitization. What this sample's treatment or condition label stands for: therapeutic diphenylcyclopropenone sensitization with weekly scalp DPC. The library was built by means of RACE. The instrument was a NextSeq 500. Clones were called with MiXCR by TCRdb after fastp trimmed the public reads at Q25, and only in-frame beta chains were retained. CDR3 protein duplicates are merged, each entry listing the most common genes and DNA. Counted in this sample were roughly 100,000 distinct CDR3 sequences; about 34% of them appeared once. Around 2.8% of the sample lies in the top ten. The sample in question was whole blood, obtained in connection with sensitization to the hapten diphenylcyclopropenone (DPC). These receptors were obtained from a middle-aged man with alopecia areata. Some clones in this sample may be carry-over from other donors' samples.

This chain connects TRBV6-2 or TRBV6-3 to TRBJ2-3; D ambiguous. The V end lost 2 bases, the J end lost 4 bases, and 4 bases lay between the germline ends. This CDR3 contains 12 residues. Germline loops: CDR1 MNHEY, CDR2 SVGEGT. CDR3 sequence reads: CASSYGPDTQYF. CDR3 bases: TGTGCCAGCAGTTACGGACCAGATACGCAGTATTTT.

This clonotype was observed a handful of times. The gene calls are TRBV27 and TRBJ2-2; D uncertain. The CDR3 is made up of 13 amino acids. Trimming took 2 bases from V and 5 from J, leaving 6 bases between them. From germline, CDR1 is MNHEY and CDR2 SMNVEV (reference sequence). The CDR3 reads CASSLLPTGELFF. DNA of the CDR3: TGTGCCAGCAGTTTACTACCGACCGGGGAGCTGTTTTTT.

The chain employs TRBV5-6 and TRBJ2-3; 10 nucleotides align to TRBD2. V gave up 6 bases and J gave up 0 bases; unmatched junction bases: 4. Per the germline V gene, CDR1 is SGHDT and CDR2 is YYEEEE. This CDR3 comprises 15 residues. The CDR3 sequence is CASMPTSGSTDTQYF. Written as DNA, the CDR3 is TGTGCCAGCATGCCGACTAGCGGGAGCACAGATACGCAGTATTTT.

The chain is built from TRBV7-3 and TRBJ1-2; 8 positions agree with TRBD1. This CDR3 comprises 14 residues. Germline V gene data show CDR1 as SGHTA and CDR2 as FQGTGA. V was pared by 5 bases and J by 7 bases, with 9 bases of the junction left unmatched. CDR3 nucleotides: TGTGCCAGCAGCCCCGCAGGGGGCGGTGGTGGCTACACCTTC. It is translated as CASSPAGGGGGYTF.

The rearrangement links TRBV7-6 to TRBJ2-6, with no clear D. The V gene's germline CDR1 is SGHVS and CDR2 FNYEAQ. Trimming cost V 0 bases and J 1 base, with 7 bases left between them. CDR3 length: 16 residues. CDR3 nucleotide sequence: TGTGCCAGCAGCTTAGCGACCGGTTCTGGGGCCAACGTCCTGACTTTC. Translation: CASSLATGSGANVLTF. The entire variable domain, with the rest obtained from reference TRBV7-6 and TRBJ2-6, is as follows: GAGVSQSPRYKVTKRGQDVALRCDPISGHVSLYWYRQALGQGPEFLTYFNYEAQQDKSGLPNDRFSAERPEGSISTLTIQRTEQRDSAMYRCASSLATGSGANVLTFGAGSRLTVL.

This clonotype turned up a few times. The chain links TRBV6-1 to TRBJ2-1; maybe TRBD2 (6 bases). The V end lost 2 bases, the J end lost 10 bases, and 12 bases lay between the germline ends. This CDR3 is built from 13 residues. From germline, CDR1 is MNHNS and CDR2 SASEGT. Here the CDR3 reads CASSESGVREQFF. The CDR3 DNA sequence: TGTGCCAGCAGTGAATCGGGAGTCAGGGAGCAGTTCTTC.

This clonotype was seen only a few times. V and J are TRBV12-3 or TRBV12-4 and TRBJ2-7; 8 bases map to TRBD2. This CDR3 is 13 amino acids long. The J segment lost 6 bases and the V segment lost 3 bases, leaving 4 bases of the junction unmatched. The CDR3 here is CASSLFREGEQYF. In DNA, the CDR3 is TGTGCCAGCAGTTTGTTTCGGGAGGGCGAGCAGTACTTC.

The chain carries TRBV7-2 and TRBJ2-1; D unresolved. Germline-derived CDR1 and CDR2 are SGHTA and FQGNSA. The CDR3 spans 14 residues. V lost 1 base and J lost 10, with 14 bases in between. The CDR3 is CASSLEGAREEQFF. Here the CDR3 DNA reads TGTGCCAGCAGCTTAGAAGGAGCCAGAGAAGAGCAGTTCTTC.

This clonotype occurred once. This chain connects TRBV5-6 to TRBJ2-3; D might be TRBD2 (6 bases). In germline, CDR1 is SGHDT, CDR2 YYEEEE. V was trimmed by 2 bases and J by 0 bases, leaving 19 bases between them. This CDR3 has 18 amino acids. CDR3 sequence reads: CASSFGLLTGLSTDTQYF. DNA for the CDR3: TGTGCCAGCAGCTTCGGTCTTTTAACGGGACTCAGCACAGATACGCAGTATTTT. The full variable domain, its missing parts supplied by reference TRBV5-6 and TRBJ2-3, is DAGVTQSPTHLIKTRGQQVTLRCSPKSGHDTVSWYQQALGQGPQFIFQYYEEEERQRGNFPDRFSGHQFPNYSSELNVNALLLGDSALYLCASSFGLLTGLSTDTQYFGPGTRLTVL.

V gene TRBV11-1 combines with J gene TRBJ1-5; D unclear. CDR1 is SGHAT and CDR2 is FQDESV in the germline V gene (reference sequence). This CDR3 contains 14 residues. Trimming removed 6 bases at V and 1 base at J, with 10 bases between. The CDR3 sequence: CASRGKMSNQPQHF. CDR3 DNA sequence: TGTGCCAGCAGGGGCAAAATGAGCAATCAGCCCCAGCATTTT.

This clonotype was observed a few times. The chain employs TRBV29-1 and TRBJ2-3; no firm D call. Germline V gene sequence: CDR1 SQVTM, CDR2 ANQGSEA. The ends were cut back, 2 bases at V and 3 bases at J, with 9 bases in the middle. The CDR3 loop spans 13 amino acids. The CDR3 is CSVEMGLTDTQYF. The CDR3 DNA is TGCAGCGTTGAAATGGGGTTAACAGATACGCAGTATTTT.